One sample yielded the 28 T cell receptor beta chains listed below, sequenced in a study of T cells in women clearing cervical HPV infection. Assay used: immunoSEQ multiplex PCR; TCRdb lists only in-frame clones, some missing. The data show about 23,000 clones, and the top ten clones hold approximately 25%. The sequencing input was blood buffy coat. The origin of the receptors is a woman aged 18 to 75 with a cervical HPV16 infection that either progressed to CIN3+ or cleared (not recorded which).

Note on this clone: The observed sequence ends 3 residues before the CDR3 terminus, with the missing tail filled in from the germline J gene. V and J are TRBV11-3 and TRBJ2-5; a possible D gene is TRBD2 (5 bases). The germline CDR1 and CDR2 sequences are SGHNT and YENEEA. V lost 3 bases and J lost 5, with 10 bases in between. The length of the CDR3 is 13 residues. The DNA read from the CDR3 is TGTGCCAGCAGCTTTTTTCGCGGGGAGACC. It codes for CASSFFRGET. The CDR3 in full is CASSFFRGETQYF.

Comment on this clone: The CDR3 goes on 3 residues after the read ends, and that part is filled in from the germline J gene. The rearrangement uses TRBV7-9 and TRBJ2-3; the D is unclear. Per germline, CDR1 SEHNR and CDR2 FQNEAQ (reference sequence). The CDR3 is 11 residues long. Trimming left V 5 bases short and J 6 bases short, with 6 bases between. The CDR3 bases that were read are TGTGCCAGCAGCCCCCCTGATACG. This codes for CASSPPDT. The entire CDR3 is CASSPPDTQYF.

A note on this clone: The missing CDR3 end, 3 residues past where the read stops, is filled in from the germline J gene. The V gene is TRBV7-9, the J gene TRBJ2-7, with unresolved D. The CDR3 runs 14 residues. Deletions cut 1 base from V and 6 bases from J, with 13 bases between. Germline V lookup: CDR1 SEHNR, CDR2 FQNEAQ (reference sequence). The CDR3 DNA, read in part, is TGTGCCAGCAGCTTAGAGTCAGGATGGTCCGAG. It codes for CASSLESGWSE. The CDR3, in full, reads CASSLESGWSEQYF.

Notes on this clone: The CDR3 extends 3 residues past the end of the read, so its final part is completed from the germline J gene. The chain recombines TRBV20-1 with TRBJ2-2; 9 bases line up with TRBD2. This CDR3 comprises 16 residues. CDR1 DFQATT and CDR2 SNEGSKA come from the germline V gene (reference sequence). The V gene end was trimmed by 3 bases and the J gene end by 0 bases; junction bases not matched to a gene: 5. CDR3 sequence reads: CSARAIAGANTGELFF. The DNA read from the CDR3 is TGCAGTGCTAGGGCTATAGCGGGGGCGAACACCGGGGAG.

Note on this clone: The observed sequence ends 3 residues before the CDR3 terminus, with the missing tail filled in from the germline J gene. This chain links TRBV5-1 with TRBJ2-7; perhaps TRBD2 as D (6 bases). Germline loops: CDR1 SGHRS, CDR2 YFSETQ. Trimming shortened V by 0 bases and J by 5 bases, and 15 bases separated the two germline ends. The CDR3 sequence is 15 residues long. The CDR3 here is CASSLGLKGGNEQYF. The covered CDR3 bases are TGCGCCAGCAGCTTGGGACTAAAGGGAGGTAACGAG.

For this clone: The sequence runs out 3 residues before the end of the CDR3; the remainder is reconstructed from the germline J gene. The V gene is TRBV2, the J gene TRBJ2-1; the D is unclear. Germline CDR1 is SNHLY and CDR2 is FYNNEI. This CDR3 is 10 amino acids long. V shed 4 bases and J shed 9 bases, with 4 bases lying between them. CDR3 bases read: TGTGCCAGCAGTGCTGTTGAG. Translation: CASSAVE. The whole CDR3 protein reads CASSAVEQFF.

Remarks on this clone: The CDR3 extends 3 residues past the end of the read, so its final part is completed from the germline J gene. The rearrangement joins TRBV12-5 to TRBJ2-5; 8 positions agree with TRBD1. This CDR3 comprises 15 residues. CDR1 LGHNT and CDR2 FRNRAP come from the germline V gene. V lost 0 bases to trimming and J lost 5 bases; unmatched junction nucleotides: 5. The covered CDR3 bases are TGTGCTAGTGGTTTGGTACAGGGGGGTGCGGAGACC. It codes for CASGLVQGGAET. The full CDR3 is CASGLVQGGAETQYF.

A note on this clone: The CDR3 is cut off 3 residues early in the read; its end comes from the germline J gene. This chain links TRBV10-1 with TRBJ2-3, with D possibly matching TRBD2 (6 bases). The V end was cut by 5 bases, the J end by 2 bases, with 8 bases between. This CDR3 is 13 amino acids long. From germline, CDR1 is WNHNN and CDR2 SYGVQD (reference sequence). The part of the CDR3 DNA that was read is TGCGCCAGCAGTCGGGACTCCACAGATACG. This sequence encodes CASSRDSTDT. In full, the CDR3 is CASSRDSTDTQYF.

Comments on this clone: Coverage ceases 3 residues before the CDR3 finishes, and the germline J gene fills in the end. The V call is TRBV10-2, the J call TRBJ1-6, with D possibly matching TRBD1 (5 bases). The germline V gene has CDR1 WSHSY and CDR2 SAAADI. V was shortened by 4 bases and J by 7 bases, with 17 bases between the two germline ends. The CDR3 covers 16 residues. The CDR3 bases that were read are TGCGCCAGCAGTGTCGACAGACCTCTCTCAAATTCACCC. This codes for CASSVDRPLSNSP. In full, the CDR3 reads CASSVDRPLSNSPLHF.

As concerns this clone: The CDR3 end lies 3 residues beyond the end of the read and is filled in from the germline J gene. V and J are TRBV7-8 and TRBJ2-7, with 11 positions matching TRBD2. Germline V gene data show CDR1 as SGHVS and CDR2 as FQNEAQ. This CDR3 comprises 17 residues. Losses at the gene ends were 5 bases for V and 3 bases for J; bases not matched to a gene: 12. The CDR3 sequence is CASSTRILAGERYEQYF. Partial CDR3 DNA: TGTGCCAGCAGCACCCGAATACTAGCGGGGGAGCGCTACGAG.

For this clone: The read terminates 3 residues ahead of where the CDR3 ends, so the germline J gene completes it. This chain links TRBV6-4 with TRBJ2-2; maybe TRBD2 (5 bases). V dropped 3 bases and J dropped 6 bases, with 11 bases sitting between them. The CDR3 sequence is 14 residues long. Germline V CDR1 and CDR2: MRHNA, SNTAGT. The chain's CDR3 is CASSEAETSGELFF. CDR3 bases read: TGTGCCAGCAGTGAAGCGGAGACCTCCGGGGAG.

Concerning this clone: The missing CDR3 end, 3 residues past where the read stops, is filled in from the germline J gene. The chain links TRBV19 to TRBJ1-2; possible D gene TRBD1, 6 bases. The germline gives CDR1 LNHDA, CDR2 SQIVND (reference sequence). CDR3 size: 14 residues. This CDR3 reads CASSIRDTAYDYTF. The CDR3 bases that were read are TGTGCCAGTAGTATAAGGGACACTGCCTACGAC.

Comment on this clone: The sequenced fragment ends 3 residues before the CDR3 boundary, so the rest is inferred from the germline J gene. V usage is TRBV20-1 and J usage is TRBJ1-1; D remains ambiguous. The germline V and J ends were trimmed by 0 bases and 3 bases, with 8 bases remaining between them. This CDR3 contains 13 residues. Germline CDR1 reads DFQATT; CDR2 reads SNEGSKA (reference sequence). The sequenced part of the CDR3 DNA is TGCAGTGCTAGAGATCTCTCGGACACTGAA. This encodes CSARDLSDTE. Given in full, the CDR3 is CSARDLSDTEAFF.

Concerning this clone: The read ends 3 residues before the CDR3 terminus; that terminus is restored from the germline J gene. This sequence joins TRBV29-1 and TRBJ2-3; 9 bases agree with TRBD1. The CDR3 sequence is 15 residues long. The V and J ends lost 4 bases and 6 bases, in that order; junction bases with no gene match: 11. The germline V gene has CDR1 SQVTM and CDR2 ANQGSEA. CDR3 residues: CSVGEGGQGYDTQYF. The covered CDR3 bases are TGCAGCGTTGGTGAGGGGGGACAGGGTTACGATACG.

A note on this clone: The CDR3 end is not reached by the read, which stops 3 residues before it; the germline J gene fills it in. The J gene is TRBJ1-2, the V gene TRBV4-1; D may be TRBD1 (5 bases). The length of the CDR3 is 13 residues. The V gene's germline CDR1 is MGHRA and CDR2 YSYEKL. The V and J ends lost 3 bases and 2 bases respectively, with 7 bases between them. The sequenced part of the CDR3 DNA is TGCGCCAGCAGCCACCGACAGAACTATGGC. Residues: CASSHRQNYG. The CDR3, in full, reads CASSHRQNYGYTF.

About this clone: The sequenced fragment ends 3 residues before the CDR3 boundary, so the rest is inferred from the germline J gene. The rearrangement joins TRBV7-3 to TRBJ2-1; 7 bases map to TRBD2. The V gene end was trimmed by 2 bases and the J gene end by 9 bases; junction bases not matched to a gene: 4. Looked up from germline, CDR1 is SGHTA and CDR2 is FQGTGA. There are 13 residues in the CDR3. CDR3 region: CASSLGLGSEQFF. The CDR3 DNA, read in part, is TGTGCCAGCAGCTTAGGACTAGGGAGTGAG.

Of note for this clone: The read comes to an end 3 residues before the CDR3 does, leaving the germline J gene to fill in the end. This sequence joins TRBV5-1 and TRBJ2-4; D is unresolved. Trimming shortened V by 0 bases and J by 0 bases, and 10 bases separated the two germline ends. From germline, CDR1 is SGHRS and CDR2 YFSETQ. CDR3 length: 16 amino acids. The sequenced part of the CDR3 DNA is TGCGCCAGCAGCTTGGTCGGTGGGCTAGCCAAAAACATT. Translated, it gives CASSLVGGLAKNI. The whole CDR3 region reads CASSLVGGLAKNIQYF. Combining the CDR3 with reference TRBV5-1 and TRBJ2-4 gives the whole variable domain KAGVTQTPRYLIKTRGQQVTLSCSPISGHRSVSWYQQTPGQGLQFLFEYFSETQRNKGNFPGRFSGRQFSNSRSEMNVSTLELGDSALYLCASSLVGGLAKNIQYFGAGTRLSVL.

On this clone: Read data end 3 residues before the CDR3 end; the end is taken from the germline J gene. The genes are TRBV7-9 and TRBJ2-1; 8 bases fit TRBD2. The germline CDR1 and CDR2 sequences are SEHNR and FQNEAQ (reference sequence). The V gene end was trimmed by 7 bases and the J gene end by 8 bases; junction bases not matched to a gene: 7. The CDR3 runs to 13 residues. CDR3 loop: CASNPAGGDEQFF. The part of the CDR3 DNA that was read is TGTGCCAGCAACCCAGCCGGGGGGGATGAG.

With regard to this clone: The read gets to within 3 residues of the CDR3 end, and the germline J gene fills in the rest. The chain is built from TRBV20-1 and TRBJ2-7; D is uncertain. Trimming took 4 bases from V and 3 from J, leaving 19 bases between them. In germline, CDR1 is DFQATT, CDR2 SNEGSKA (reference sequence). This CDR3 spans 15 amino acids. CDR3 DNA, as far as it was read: TGCAGTGCTAAGACTCTCACAACGCCGGACTACGAG. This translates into CSAKTLTTPDYE. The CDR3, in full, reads CSAKTLTTPDYEQYF.

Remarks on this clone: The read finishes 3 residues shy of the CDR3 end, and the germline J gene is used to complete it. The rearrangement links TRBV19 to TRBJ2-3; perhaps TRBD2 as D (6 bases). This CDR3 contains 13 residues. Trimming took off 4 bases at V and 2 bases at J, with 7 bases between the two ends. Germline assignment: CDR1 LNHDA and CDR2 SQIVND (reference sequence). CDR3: CASSSGVTDTQYF. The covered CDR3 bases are TGTGCCAGTAGTAGCGGGGTCACAGATACG.

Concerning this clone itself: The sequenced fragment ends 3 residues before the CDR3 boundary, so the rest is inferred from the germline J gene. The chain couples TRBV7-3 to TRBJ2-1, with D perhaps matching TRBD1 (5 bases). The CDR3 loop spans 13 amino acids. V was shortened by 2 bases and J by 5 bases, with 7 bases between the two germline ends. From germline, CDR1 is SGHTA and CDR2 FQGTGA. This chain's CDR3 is CASSLLQDNEQFF. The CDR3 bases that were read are TGTGCCAGCAGCTTATTACAGGACAATGAG.

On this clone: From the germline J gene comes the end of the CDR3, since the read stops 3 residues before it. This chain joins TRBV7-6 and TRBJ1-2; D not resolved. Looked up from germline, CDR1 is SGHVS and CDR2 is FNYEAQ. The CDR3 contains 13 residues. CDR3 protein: CASSLVVQNDYTF. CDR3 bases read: TGTGCCAGCAGCTTAGTGGTCCAGAACGAC.

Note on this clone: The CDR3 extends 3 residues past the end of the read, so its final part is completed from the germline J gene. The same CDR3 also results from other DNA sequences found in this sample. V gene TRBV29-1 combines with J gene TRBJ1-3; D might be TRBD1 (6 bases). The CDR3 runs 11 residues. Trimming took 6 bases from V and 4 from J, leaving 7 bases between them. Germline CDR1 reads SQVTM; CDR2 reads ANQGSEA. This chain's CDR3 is CSVDRGNTIYF. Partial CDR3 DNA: TGCAGCGTCGACAGGGGAAACACC.

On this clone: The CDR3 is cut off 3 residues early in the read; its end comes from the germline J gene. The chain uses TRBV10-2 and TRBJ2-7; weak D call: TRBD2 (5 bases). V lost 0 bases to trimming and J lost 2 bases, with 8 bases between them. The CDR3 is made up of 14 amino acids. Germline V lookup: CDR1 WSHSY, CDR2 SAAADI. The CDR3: CASSESAVAYEQYF. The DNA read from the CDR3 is TGCGCCAGCAGTGAGTCAGCGGTAGCCTACGAG.

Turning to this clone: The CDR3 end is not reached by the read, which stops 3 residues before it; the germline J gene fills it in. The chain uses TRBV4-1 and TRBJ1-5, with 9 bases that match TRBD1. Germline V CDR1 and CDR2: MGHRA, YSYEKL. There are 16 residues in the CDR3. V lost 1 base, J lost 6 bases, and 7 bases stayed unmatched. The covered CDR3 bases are TGCGCCAGCAGCCAAGTGGGACAGGGCTCGGGTCAGCCC. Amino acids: CASSQVGQGSGQP. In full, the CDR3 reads CASSQVGQGSGQPQHF.

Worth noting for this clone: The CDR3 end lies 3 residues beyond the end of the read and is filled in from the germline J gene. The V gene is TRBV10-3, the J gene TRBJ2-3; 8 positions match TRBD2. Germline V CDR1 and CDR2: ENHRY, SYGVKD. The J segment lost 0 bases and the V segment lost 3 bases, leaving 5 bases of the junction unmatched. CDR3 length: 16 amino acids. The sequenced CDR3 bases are TGTGCCATCAGTGATTTCGTAGCGGGGAGCACAGATACG. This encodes CAISDFVAGSTDT. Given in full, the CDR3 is CAISDFVAGSTDTQYF.

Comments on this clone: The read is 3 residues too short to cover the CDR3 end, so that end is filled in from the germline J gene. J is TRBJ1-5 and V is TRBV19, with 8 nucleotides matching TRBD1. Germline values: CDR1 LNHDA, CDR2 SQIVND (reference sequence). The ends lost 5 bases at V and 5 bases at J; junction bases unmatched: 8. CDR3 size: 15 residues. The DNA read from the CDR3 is TGTGCCAGTAGTCGAGGACAGGGAGGGTATCAGCCC. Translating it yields CASSRGQGGYQP. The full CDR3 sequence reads CASSRGQGGYQPQHF.

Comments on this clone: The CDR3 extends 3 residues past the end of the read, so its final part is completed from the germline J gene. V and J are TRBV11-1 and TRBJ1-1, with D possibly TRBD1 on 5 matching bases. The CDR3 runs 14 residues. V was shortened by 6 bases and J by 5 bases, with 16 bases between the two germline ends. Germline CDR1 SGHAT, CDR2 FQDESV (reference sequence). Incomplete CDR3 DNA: TGTGCCAGCAGTTTTGACTTAAAGGGGACTGAA. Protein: CASSFDLKGTE. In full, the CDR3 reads CASSFDLKGTEAFF.